The rows below give T cell receptor beta chains drawn from one sample of a study of T-cell memory formation after mild COVID-19. TCRdb re-called the 5' RACE reads through MiXCR, storing one row per CDR3 protein. The sample has around 310,000 distinct CDR3 sequences; more than 15% are singletons. Sequencing was performed on PBMCs or a T cell subset sorted from them (not recorded which). The receptor set was obtained from a young man who had mild COVID-19 (a few samples of this study predate the infection). Cell type and time point are not known. CDR3s include the opening cysteine and the closing phenylalanine or tryptophan. A D gene is named only where the DNA matches it firmly. Only some rows state a clone size, as once, few, many or a class for expanded clones.

J gene | clone size | CDR3 length | V gene | D gene | CDR3 DNA | CDR3 protein
TRBJ2-7 | NA | 15 | TRBV19 | NA | TGTGCCAGTAGTATTAGTCGGGACGGGCCCTACGAGCAGTACTTC | CASSISRDGPYEQYF
TRBJ1-1 | few | 12 | TRBV2 | TRBD1 | TGTGCCAGCAGTTCCGGGACAGGAGGGGCTTTCTTT | CASSSGTGGAFF
TRBJ1-5 | few | 14 | TRBV13 | NA | TGTGCCAGCAGCTTAAAAGGTAGCAATCAGCCCCAGCATTTT | CASSLKGSNQPQHF
TRBJ2-5 | few | 13 | TRBV7-2 | NA | TGTGCCAGCAGCTGGAGCGGTGAAGAGACCCAGTACTTC | CASSWSGEETQYF
TRBJ2-3 | NA | 13 | TRBV4-1 | NA | TGCGCCAGCAGCCAAGATTCCGCTAGCGCGCAGTATTTT | CASSQDSASAQYF
TRBJ2-1 | many | 14 | TRBV2 | NA | TGTGCCAGCACTGGAGGGGTGGTACTCGATGAGCAGTTCTTC | CASTGGVVLDEQFF
TRBJ1-1 | many | 14 | TRBV5-1 | NA | TGCGCCAGCAGCTCGGACAGACAGAACACTGAAGCTTTCTTT | CASSSDRQNTEAFF
TRBJ1-5 | NA | 14 | TRBV18 | NA | TGTGCCAGCTCCCCCACAGGGTACTATCAGCCCCAGCATTTT | CASSPTGYYQPQHF
TRBJ2-2 | NA | 18 | TRBV27 | TRBD1 | TGTGCCAGCAGTACAAGGACAGGGCCAGGAGAAAACACCGGGGAGCTGTTTTTT | CASSTRTGPGENTGELFF
TRBJ2-7 | NA | 11 | TRBV6-6 | NA | TGTGCCAGCAGTTCCAGTGACGAGCAGTACTTC | CASSSSDEQYF
TRBJ2-1 | NA | 10 | TRBV29-1 | NA | TGCAGCGTATTAGAAGGCGGGCAGTTCTTC | CSVLEGGQFF
TRBJ1-2 | NA | 14 | TRBV20-1 | NA | TGCAGTGCCCCGGACAGCCTATCTAACTATGGCTACACCTTC | CSAPDSLSNYGYTF
TRBJ2-3 | many | 16 | TRBV4-1 | TRBD2 | TGCGCCAGCAGCCAAGAAAATCGGCTAGCGGGGGGCGGGCAGTATTTT | CASSQENRLAGGGQYF
TRBJ1-5 | few | 13 | TRBV6-2/TRBV6-3 | NA | TGTGCCAGCAGCCGGGAATACAATCAGCCCCAGCATTTT | CASSREYNQPQHF
TRBJ2-3 | many | 15 | TRBV6-5 | NA | TGTGCCAGCAGTTACAATACCCACCGGGGAGATACGCAGTATTTT | CASSYNTHRGDTQYF
TRBJ1-4 | many | 16 | TRBV4-3 | TRBD1 | TGCGCCAGCAGCCAAGCCCCCGGGACAGGGAATGAAAAACTGTTTTTT | CASSQAPGTGNEKLFF
TRBJ1-1 | NA | 15 | TRBV28 | NA | TGTGCCAGCAGGGGGGGAATGGAGAGGAACACTGAAGCTTTCTTT | CASRGGMERNTEAFF
TRBJ2-3 | few | 15 | TRBV5-5 | NA | TGTGCCAGCAGCTTGGCCGTACTAGCTGCAGATACGCAGTATTTT | CASSLAVLAADTQYF
TRBJ2-1 | NA | 15 | TRBV2 | TRBD2 | TGTGCCAGCTCACTGGAGCGGGGGGGATACAATGAGCAGTTCTTC | CASSLERGGYNEQFF
TRBJ2-2 | NA | 15 | TRBV7-2 | TRBD2 | TGTGCCAGCAGGGGACTAGCGACGAACACCGGGGAGCTGTTTTTT | CASRGLATNTGELFF
TRBJ2-1 | NA | 8 | TRBV7-9 | NA | TGTGCCAGCGACAATCGGTTCTTC | CASDNRFF
TRBJ2-5 | NA | 14 | TRBV7-2 | TRBD2 | TGTGCCAGCAGCTTCTCTAGCGGGGGGGAGACCCAGTACTTC | CASSFSSGGETQYF
TRBJ2-5 | few | 16 | TRBV7-2 | TRBD1 | TGTGCCAGCAGCTTCTCCGGGACAGGGGGAGGAAAGACCCAGTACTTC | CASSFSGTGGGKTQYF
TRBJ1-2 | few | 15 | TRBV20-1 | NA | TGCAGTGCTAGTTGGAGGGACACCATTAACTATGGCTACACCTTC | CSASWRDTINYGYTF
TRBJ2-2 | NA | 17 | TRBV7-2 | NA | TGTGCCAGCAGCTTAGTGGTCGCAGGGTTTACGGCCGGGGAGCTGTTTTTT | CASSLVVAGFTAGELFF
TRBJ2-3 | NA | 15 | TRBV7-2 | NA | TGTGCCAGCAGCTTAGCCCCCTCGCCGACAGATACGCAGTATTTT | CASSLAPSPTDTQYF
TRBJ2-2 | few | 11 | TRBV2 | NA | TGTGCCACAAAGGGGGCCGGGGAGCTGTTTTTT | CATKGAGELFF
TRBJ2-3 | NA | 14 | TRBV7-6 | NA | TGTGCCAGCAGCTTAGCCTACAGGAGGGATACGCAGTATTTT | CASSLAYRRDTQYF
TRBJ1-5 | once | 14 | TRBV6-2/TRBV6-3 | NA | TGTGCCAGCAGTTACTCTGGGGAAACCCAGCCCCAGCATTTT | CASSYSGETQPQHF